These 30 T cell receptor beta chains were sequenced from one sample in a study of naive and memory T cell subsets. The beta constant-region primer was an equimolar mix of two oligonucleotides covering TRBC1 and TRBC2. Nested alpha and beta constant-region primers with the SP2 primer drove four PCR rounds on ligated cDNA. MiXCR, applied by TCRdb to the UMI-ligation and nested PCR reads, yields one record per CDR3 protein. This repertoire shows approximately 80,000 distinct CDR3 sequences, 8% to 9.5% found once; its top ten account for 1.2%. The sample was naive CD8+ T cells from blood. These receptor sequences come from a human donor in good health.

V gene TRBV27 combines with J gene TRBJ2-7, with TRBD1 identical over 10 bases. Germline CDR1 MNHEY, CDR2 SMNVEV (reference sequence). The CDR3 contains 13 residues. Germline trimming cut 6 bases from V and 5 bases from J; bases unmatched to any gene: 4. The CDR3 loop is CASRWTGGDEQYF. The DNA of the CDR3 is TGTGCCAGCAGATGGACAGGGGGGGACGAGCAGTACTTC.

This clonotype was counted between two and nine times. V usage is TRBV4-1 and J usage is TRBJ2-1; maybe TRBD2 (6 bases). The germline gives CDR1 MGHRA, CDR2 YSYEKL. Between the trimmed V and J ends, which lost 8 bases and 3 bases, there was a span of 14 bases. There are 14 residues in the CDR3. In DNA form, the CDR3 reads TGCGCCAGCCGACTAGAACCCCTCTACAATGAGCAGTTCTTC. This gives the protein CASRLEPLYNEQFF.

The sample holds many counts of this clonotype. The chain joins TRBV10-3 to TRBJ2-2, with D perhaps matching TRBD1 or TRBD2 (5 bases each). In germline, CDR1 is ENHRY, CDR2 SYGVKD. The CDR3 spans 17 residues. The ends were cut back, 3 bases at V and 7 bases at J, with 21 bases in the middle. The CDR3 DNA reads TGTGCCATCAGTGAATTCGGGGCCCACGGGTCTGGCGGGGAGCTGTTTTTT. As protein: CAISEFGAHGSGGELFF.

The V and J genes are TRBV20-1 and TRBJ2-1; TRBD2 matches at 12 bases. In germline, CDR1 is DFQATT, CDR2 SNEGSKA (reference sequence). This CDR3 comprises 13 residues. The CDR3 nucleotides are TGCAGGTCATCTAGCGGGAGGGGGAATGAGCAGTTCTTC. Its translation: CRSSSGRGNEQFF.

There are many counts of this clonotype. As DNA, the CDR3 is TGTGCCAGCAGTTTATCGTGGGGGGAGGTGAACACTGAAGCTTTCTTT. Encoded protein: CASSLSWGEVNTEAFF. The chain recombines TRBV27 with TRBJ1-1; D might be TRBD1 (5 bases). The germline V and J ends were trimmed by 0 bases and 0 bases, with 11 bases remaining between them. There are 16 residues in the CDR3. Germline assignment: CDR1 MNHEY and CDR2 SMNVEV (reference sequence).

V and J are TRBV28 and TRBJ2-1; TRBD1 might be the D (6 bases). Trimming removed 4 bases from V and 4 bases from J, with 17 bases in between. This CDR3 is built from 16 residues. Looked up from germline, CDR1 is MDHEN and CDR2 is SYDVKM. CDR3 sequence: CASSSRPGTRYNEQFF. CDR3 coding DNA: TGTGCCAGCAGTTCGCGCCCCGGGACACGTTACAATGAGCAGTTCTTC.

The table lists this clonotype with many counts. The rearrangement uses TRBV29-1 and TRBJ1-2, with D hard to call. The V end was cut by 7 bases, the J end by 3 bases, with 21 bases between. Germline V lookup: CDR1 SQVTM, CDR2 ANQGSEA. The CDR3 is 15 amino acids. The CDR3 DNA follows: TGCAGCGCCGAGGCCCCGGAGGAAATTGACTATGGCTACACCTTC. The encoded protein is CSAEAPEEIDYGYTF. The complete variable domain, with remaining parts taken from reference TRBV29-1 and TRBJ1-2, reads SAVISQKPSRDICQRGTSLTIQCQVDSQVTMMFWYRQQPGQSLTLIATANQGSEATYESGFVIDKFPISRPNLTFSTLTVSNMSPEDSSIYLCSAEAPEEIDYGYTFGSGTRLTVV.

This clonotype was counted only a few times. This sequence joins TRBV7-3 and TRBJ2-3, with TRBD2 as a possible D gene (6 bases). CDR1 is SGHTA and CDR2 is FQGTGA in the germline V gene. This CDR3 is built from 15 residues. Trimming left V 6 bases short and J 6 bases short, with 19 bases between. CDR3 DNA sequence: TGTGCCAGCAGTCCCTTGGGGGGAGAAGGGGATACGCAGTATTTT. Translating it yields CASSPLGGEGDTQYF.

This chain links TRBV9 with TRBJ2-7; D uncertain. The CDR3 extends over 14 amino acids. Looked up from germline, CDR1 is SGDLS and CDR2 is YYNGEE. V was shortened by 0 bases and J by 4 bases, with 11 bases between the two germline ends. CDR3 protein: CASSVGSGVYEQYF. The CDR3 DNA sequence: TGTGCCAGCAGCGTAGGTTCTGGGGTTTACGAGCAGTACTTC. Using reference TRBV9 and TRBJ2-7 for the parts outside the CDR3, the full variable domain is DSGVTQTPKHLITATGQRVTLRCSPRSGDLSVYWYQQSLDQGLQFLIQYYNGEERAKGNILERFSAQQFPDLHSELNLSSLELGDSALYFCASSVGSGVYEQYFGPGTRLTVT.

This clonotype was detected many times. The CDR3: CASSQGGQGAYEQYF. CDR3 bases: TGTGCCAGCAGCCAGGGGGGACAGGGGGCCTACGAGCAGTACTTC. This sequence joins TRBV4-2 and TRBJ2-7; 11 bases align to TRBD1. This CDR3 has 15 amino acids. Germline-derived CDR1 and CDR2 are LGHNA and YNFKEQ. With V trimmed by 3 bases and J by 2 bases, 3 bases remained unmatched.

The chain links TRBV7-2 to TRBJ2-1; 11 bases fit TRBD1. Unmatched junction bases numbered 7, after V lost 4 bases and J lost 8 bases. Germline lookup yields CDR1 SGHTA and CDR2 FQGNSA. This CDR3 spans 15 amino acids. This chain's CDR3 is CASSSGQGASHEQFF. The CDR3 coding sequence is TGTGCCAGCAGCTCCGGACAGGGGGCCTCCCATGAGCAGTTCTTC.

This clonotype occurred many times. The rearrangement joins TRBV7-8 to TRBJ2-7, with D perhaps matching TRBD1 (7 bases). Germline values: CDR1 SGHVS, CDR2 FQNEAQ. The CDR3 loop spans 14 amino acids. Trimming took off 1 base at V and 4 bases at J, with 11 bases between the two ends. CDR3 amino acids: CASSLGAGGYEQYF. In DNA, the CDR3 is TGTGCCAGCAGCTTAGGGGCAGGGGGGTACGAGCAGTACTTC.

The V gene is TRBV7-9, the J gene TRBJ1-4, with D tentatively TRBD1 (5 bases). CDR1 and CDR2 (germline): SEHNR, FQNEAQ (reference sequence). There are 13 residues in the CDR3. Between the trimmed V and J ends, which lost 5 bases and 5 bases, there was a span of 9 bases. The CDR3 region has the DNA TGTGCCAGCAGCGTTCGACAGAATGAAAAACTGTTTTTT. This codes for CASSVRQNEKLFF.

Ten or more counts support this clonotype. The chain links TRBV15 to TRBJ2-1; D is possibly TRBD2 (5 bases). Looked up from germline, CDR1 is LNHNV and CDR2 is YYDKDF (reference sequence). This CDR3 contains 13 residues. Trimming stripped 3 bases from V and 7 bases from J, with 10 bases between. CDR3 bases: TGTGCCACCAGCAGGACACGGACTAATGAGCAGTTCTTC. This translates into CATSRTRTNEQFF.

This clonotype was seen ten or more times. The CDR3 DNA sequence: TGTGCCATCAGTGAGCCAGACAGGGCCTACGAGCAGTACTTC. Its translation is CAISEPDRAYEQYF. The genes are TRBV10-3 and TRBJ2-7; 7 bases agree with TRBD1. The germline gives CDR1 ENHRY, CDR2 SYGVKD. V was pared by 2 bases and J by 2 bases, with 3 bases of the junction left unmatched. The length of the CDR3 is 14 residues.

The table lists this clonotype with many counts. The rearrangement uses TRBV2 and TRBJ2-3, with D perhaps TRBD1 (6 bases). V lost 6 bases and J 1 base, leaving 17 bases between the germline ends. The CDR3 sequence is 16 residues long. The V gene's germline CDR1 is SNHLY and CDR2 FYNNEI. Here the CDR3 DNA reads TGTGCCAGCAGAGGACCGGACAGCTTAGGCACAGATACGCAGTATTTT. This sequence encodes CASRGPDSLGTDTQYF.

This chain links TRBV12-5 with TRBJ2-1; D not certain. V was cut by 7 bases and J by 3 bases, with 10 bases left in between. Germline V gives CDR1 LGHNT, CDR2 FRNRAP. The CDR3 has 13 amino acids. DNA for the CDR3: TGTGCTAGTGCTCCTCAATTCTACAATGAGCAGTTCTTC. Translation gives CASAPQFYNEQFF.

This clonotype was detected ten times or more. The chain joins TRBV7-2 to TRBJ2-5, with D hard to call. CDR1 and CDR2 from the germline V gene are SGHTA and FQGNSA. This CDR3 comprises 15 residues. The V gene lost 1 base and the J gene lost 2 bases, with 11 bases spanning the gap. In DNA, the CDR3 is TGTGCCAGCAGCTTAGTCCTTGGGCAGCAAGAGACCCAGTACTTC. This gives the protein CASSLVLGQQETQYF.

This clonotype was seen many times. The chain combines TRBV29-1 with TRBJ2-7; D is possibly TRBD2 (5 bases). The length of the CDR3 is 13 residues. Per the germline V gene, CDR1 is SQVTM and CDR2 is ANQGSEA. V lost 7 bases and J 0 bases, leaving 13 bases between the germline ends. The CDR3 nucleotides read TGCAGCGCCCGATCCGGGATCTCCTACGAGCAGTACTTC. Its protein is CSARSGISYEQYF.

This clonotype was counted ten times or more. The chain employs TRBV7-9 and TRBJ2-7, with a tentative D call TRBD1 (6 bases). Germline V gene lookup returns CDR1 SEHNR and CDR2 FQNEAQ (reference sequence). The CDR3 runs 12 residues. Deletions cut 0 bases from V and 13 bases from J, with 13 bases between. DNA for the CDR3: TGTGCCAGCAGCTTAGCGGGGGCAGGGGAATACTTC. Translated, it gives CASSLAGAGEYF.

This clonotype was seen many times. This sequence joins TRBV29-1 and TRBJ2-1; TRBD1 aligns across 7 bases. Germline V lookup: CDR1 SQVTM, CDR2 ANQGSEA. The CDR3 runs 16 residues. J was trimmed by 2 bases and V by 1 base; bases with no gene match: 8. CDR3 amino acids: CSVEGARQGAYNEQFF. The CDR3 nucleotides read TGCAGCGTTGAAGGGGCTAGGCAGGGGGCCTACAATGAGCAGTTCTTC.

This clonotype occurred many times. The chain recombines TRBV2 with TRBJ2-7; the D gene is possibly TRBD1 (5 bases). Germline V gene lookup returns CDR1 SNHLY and CDR2 FYNNEI. CDR3 length equals 12 residues. V shed 6 bases and J shed 3 bases, with 9 bases lying between them. The CDR3 nucleotides are TGTGCCAGCAGAGACAGTGTCTACGAGCAGTACTTC. Its translation: CASRDSVYEQYF.

This clonotype was seen repeatedly, ten times or more. V gene TRBV5-1 combines with J gene TRBJ2-4; the D gene could be TRBD1 or TRBD2 (5 bases each). V was cut by 0 bases and J by 1 base, with 14 bases left in between. The germline V gene has CDR1 SGHRS and CDR2 YFSETQ. This CDR3 has 17 residues. The CDR3 DNA is TGCGCCAGCAGCTTGGAGCTGGGGGATAGGGCCAAAAACATTCAGTACTTC. This encodes CASSLELGDRAKNIQYF.

This clonotype was picked up a small number of times. The CDR3 is CASSSTRGVGEQFF. As DNA, the CDR3 is TGTGCCAGCAGCTCAACGCGGGGGGTTGGGGAGCAGTTCTTC. The chain recombines TRBV7-9 with TRBJ2-1, with TRBD2 matching over 8 bases. This CDR3 region has 14 residues. The germline gives CDR1 SEHNR, CDR2 FQNEAQ (reference sequence). V lost 4 bases and J lost 10; bases outside the gene matches: 9.

This clonotype was seen a handful of times. The chain employs TRBV7-9 and TRBJ2-7; 9 bases fit TRBD2. Germline CDR1 is SEHNR and CDR2 is FQNEAQ (reference sequence). The junction had 9 bases not matched to a gene; V was cut back by 4 bases and J by 5 bases. The CDR3 sequence is 15 residues long. The CDR3 bases are TGTGCCAGCAGCTCGATAGCGGGAGACCGTCACGAGCAGTACTTC. Residues: CASSSIAGDRHEQYF. Drawing the rest from reference TRBV7-9 and TRBJ2-7, the complete variable domain is DTGVSQNPRHKITKRGQNVTFRCDPISEHNRLYWYRQTLGQGPEFLTYFQNEAQLEKSRLLSDRFSAERPKGSFSTLEIQRTEQGDSAMYLCASSSIAGDRHEQYFGPGTRLTVT.

The table lists this clonotype with a few counts. The chain is built from TRBV20-1 and TRBJ2-7; D is ambiguous. Trimming stripped 5 bases from V and 6 bases from J, with 14 bases between. The CDR3 covers 12 residues. Germline CDR1 and CDR2: DFQATT and SNEGSKA (reference sequence). The CDR3 spells CSARDWGREQYF. CDR3 in DNA: TGCAGTGCTCGCGACTGGGGTCGCGAGCAGTACTTC.

V gene TRBV27 combines with J gene TRBJ2-7; 9 bases align to TRBD1. In germline, CDR1 is MNHEY, CDR2 SMNVEV (reference sequence). V trimming: 6 bases; J trimming: 5 bases; junction bases outside the gene matches: 8. The CDR3 has 14 amino acids. The CDR3 coding sequence is TGTGCCAGCAGACCCGACAGGGGGATCCACGAGCAGTACTTC. This sequence encodes CASRPDRGIHEQYF.

V usage is TRBV19 and J usage is TRBJ2-1; 7 bases match TRBD1. After removal of 6 bases from V and 8 bases from J, the junction contained 7 bases not matched to a gene. CDR1 is LNHDA and CDR2 is SQIVND in the germline V gene (reference sequence). CDR3 length: 13 residues. CDR3 region: CASRIDRADEQFF. The CDR3 DNA reads TGTGCCAGTAGAATCGACAGGGCGGATGAGCAGTTCTTC.

There are many counts of this clonotype. The rearrangement uses TRBV20-1 and TRBJ2-3; 9 bases map to TRBD2. The germline CDR1 and CDR2 sequences are DFQATT and SNEGSKA (reference sequence). V was clipped by 6 bases and J by 3 bases; unmatched bases: 19. The CDR3 loop spans 18 amino acids. This CDR3 reads CSALPRVTLAGRTDTQYF. CDR3 coding DNA: TGCAGTGCCCTTCCTCGGGTAACCCTAGCGGGGAGGACAGATACGCAGTATTTT.

This clonotype was counted many times. The J gene is TRBJ2-3, the V gene TRBV6-2 or TRBV6-3; the D gene is possibly TRBD2 (6 bases). This CDR3 spans 16 amino acids. Germline-derived CDR1 and CDR2 are MNHEY and SVGEGT. Deletions cut 0 bases from V and 6 bases from J, with 16 bases between. CDR3 sequence reads: CASSYSVLEGPDTQYF. Here the CDR3 DNA reads TGTGCCAGCAGTTACTCGGTCTTGGAGGGCCCTGATACGCAGTATTTT.